The present T cell receptor beta chain was sequenced within a study of technical replicates of blood from a handful of donors. This CDR3 comprises 16 residues. With 4 bases clipped from V and 2 bases from J, the junction kept 10 bases outside the gene matches. The germline CDR1 and CDR2 sequences are SGHAT and FQNNGV. Sequencing was performed with immunoSEQ multiplex PCR; in TCRdb, only in-frame clones are kept and a portion is missing. The sample includes 84,000 or so clones, approximately 93% of them seen just once. This chain connects TRBV11-2 to TRBJ1-2; TRBD1 matches 7 bases. This TCR came from a human donor in good health. Material: T cells isolated from PBMCs. Here the CDR3 DNA reads TGTGCCAGCAGCTCACAACCTACAGGGGCGAACTATGGCTACACCTTC. Amino acids: CASSSQPTGANYGYTF.